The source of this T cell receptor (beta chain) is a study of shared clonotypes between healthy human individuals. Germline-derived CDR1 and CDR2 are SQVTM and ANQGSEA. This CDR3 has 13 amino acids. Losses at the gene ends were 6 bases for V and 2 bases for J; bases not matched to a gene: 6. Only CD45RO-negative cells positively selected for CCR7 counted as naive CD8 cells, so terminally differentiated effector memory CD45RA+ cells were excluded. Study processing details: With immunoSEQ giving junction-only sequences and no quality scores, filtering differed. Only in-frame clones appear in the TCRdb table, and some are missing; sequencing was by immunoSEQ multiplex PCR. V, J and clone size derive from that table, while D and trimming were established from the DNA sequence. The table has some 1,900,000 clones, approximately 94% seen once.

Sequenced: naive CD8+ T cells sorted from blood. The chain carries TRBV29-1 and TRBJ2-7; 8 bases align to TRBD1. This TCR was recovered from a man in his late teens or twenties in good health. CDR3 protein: CSVGTGPTYEQYF. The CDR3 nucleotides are TGCAGCGTGGGGACAGGACCGACCTACGAGCAGTACTTC.